This T cell receptor (beta chain) emerged from a study of T cell clonotyping in hematopoietic cell transplantation. Findings and limits, study-wide: Graft donor and pretransplant recipient Inverse Simpson Index values predicted broader posttransplant TCR diversity.

This CDR3 comprises 13 residues. The V gene's germline CDR1 is MNHEY and CDR2 SVGAGI. V lost 6 bases to trimming and J lost 6 bases; unmatched junction nucleotides: 2. As for this clone: Its antigen is not known.

Here immunoSEQ multiplex PCR was the method, and the copy in TCRdb shows in-frame clones only, minus some. This table holds about 16,000 clones, roughly 88% found once. Sequencing used peripheral blood mononuclear cells. This clonotype originated in a man between 45 and 60 years old in good health. Some clones in this sample may be carry-over from other donors' samples. The V gene is TRBV6-5, the J gene TRBJ2-2, with 9 bases that match TRBD1. Here the CDR3 reads CASRRTGAGELFF. The CDR3 DNA reads TGTGCCAGCAGACGGACAGGGGCCGGGGAGCTGTTTTTT.